This T cell receptor (beta chain) stems from a study of regulatory T cells in long-lasting Graves disease (dated by TCRdb to the early 2020s). Background on the whole study: Persistent Graves' disease was defined as antithyroid drug treatment for over 5 years with persistently positive TSH receptor autoantibodies. A total of 33 samples were covered by TCR sequencing, comprising around 13 persistent and around 20 newly diagnosed Graves' disease patients. Peripheral blood TCR sequencing and RNA sequencing compared persistent Graves' disease patients with newly diagnosed Graves' disease patients. On average, persistent Graves' disease patients in the clinical cohort had been on antithyroid drugs for approximately ten years. The study was conducted in China and was registered as a clinical trial. Overall study outcomes, separate from this receptor: Preferential use of TRBV28, TRBJ1-2 and TRBJ2-5 was observed in persistent disease, whereas TRBV20-1 and TRBJ2-1 were favored in newly diagnosed disease. The authors noted that the small sample size was a limitation that may lower accuracy. Sequencing and analysis were limited to the TCR beta chain. Compared with newly diagnosed patients, persistent Graves' disease patients had lower TCR Shannon entropy and fewer highly expanded clones, which suggests clonal expansion. Because the primary lesion, thyroid tissue, could not be accessed, the study looked at peripheral blood alone. A larger number of public clonotypes was shared among persistent patients (about 2,700) than among newly diagnosed patients (more than 850).

The library was made by multiplex PCR. Sequencing instrument: Illumina HiSeq 4000. iRepertoire HTBI primers and Arm-PCR amplification of CDR3 regions were used to construct TCR beta libraries. PCR products were gel purified before sequencing. The authors' analysis ran thus. Gene usage analysis of CDR3 amino acid clonotypes used the roughly 60 TRBV and about 13 TRBJ segments found across samples. Filtered high-quality paired reads were merged into contigs using COPE and FqMerger. BLAST was used to align contigs to IMGT TRBV, TRBD and TRBJ reference genes, with CDR3 defined following IMGT. Highly expanded clones were defined as clonotypes with a frequency above 0.1%. Shannon entropy served as the measure of repertoire diversity, while the Gini coefficient captured V-J evenness. Clonotypes shared by more than one individual were considered public. TCRdb redid the processing of the public reads, applying fastp at Q25 and MiXCR, and retained in-frame beta chains. Merged by CDR3 protein, the rows form single entries marked with the most common genes and DNA. TCRdb's processing, not the authors', yielded these V and J calls. This sample lists 390,000 or so distinct CDR3 sequences; roughly 24% were detected once. Of the sample, 28% falls within the top ten clones.

This clonotype showed up many times. Its target antigen remains unknown. It has no much larger one-base neighbor in the sample; base qualities were not kept. The CDR3 numbers 16 residues from cysteine through phenylalanine. Here the CDR3 DNA is all that survives: 48 bases in frame from base 1. CDR1 and CDR2 (MNHEY, SMNVEV) derive from the germline V gene (reference sequence). From V the trimming removes 6 bases and from J it removes 3 bases, while the gene matches leave 9 bases of the junction unaccounted for. What the time point label conveys for this sample: persistent/refractory GD, antithyroid drugs over 5 years with positive TRAb. RNA was extracted from PBMCs in TRIzol for both TCR sequencing and RNA sequencing. Graves' disease was diagnosed according to American Thyroid Association guidelines. Patients for the study were recruited at an endocrinology department in Xi'an, China. From each patient, around 9 milliliters of peripheral blood was collected into an EDTA anticoagulant tube. PBMCs were isolated by Ficoll Paque Plus density gradient separation without further T cell sorting. An Agilent 2100 Bioanalyzer and agarose gel were used to check RNA quality, while a NanoDrop 2000 measured RNA concentration.

The chain employs TRBV27 and TRBJ1-5, with TRBD1 matching 9 junction bases. This receptor was taken from a woman in her thirties or forties with Graves disease. Donor details come from another sample of the same person, matched by shared clones. Specimen: peripheral blood mononuclear cells (PBMCs), collected when the disease was refractory, from a patient treated with antithyroid drugs. The CDR3 in this case is CASSSVDRGTNQPQHF. The sequence in DNA is TGTGCCAGCAGCTCCGTGGACAGGGGCACCAATCAGCCCCAGCATTTT.